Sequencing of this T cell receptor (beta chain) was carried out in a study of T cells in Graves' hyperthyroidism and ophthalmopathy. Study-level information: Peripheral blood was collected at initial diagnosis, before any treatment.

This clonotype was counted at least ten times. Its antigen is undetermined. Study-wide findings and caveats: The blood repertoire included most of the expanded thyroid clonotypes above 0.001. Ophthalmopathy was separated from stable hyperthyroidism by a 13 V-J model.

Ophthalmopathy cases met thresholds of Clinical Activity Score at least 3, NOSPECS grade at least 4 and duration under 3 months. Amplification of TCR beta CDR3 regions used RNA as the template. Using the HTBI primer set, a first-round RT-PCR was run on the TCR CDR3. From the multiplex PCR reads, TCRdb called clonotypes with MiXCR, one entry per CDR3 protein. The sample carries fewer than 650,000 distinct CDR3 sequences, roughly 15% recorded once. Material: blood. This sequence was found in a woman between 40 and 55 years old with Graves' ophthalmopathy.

The CDR3: CASSLTGMNDEQYF. The CDR3 DNA is TGTGCCAGCAGCTTAACCGGGATGAACGACGAGCAGTACTTC. The chain employs TRBV7-9 and TRBJ2-7, with a weak D call TRBD2 (5 bases). In germline, CDR1 is SEHNR, CDR2 FQNEAQ (reference sequence). Trimming stripped 2 bases from V and 5 bases from J, with 13 bases between. CDR3 length equals 14 residues. The full variable domain, in which reference TRBV7-9 and TRBJ2-7 provide the parts outside the CDR3, is DTGVSQNPRHKITKRGQNVTFRCDPISEHNRLYWYRQTLGQGPEFLTYFQNEAQLEKSRLLSDRFSAERPKGSFSTLEIQRTEQGDSAMYLCASSLTGMNDEQYFGPGTRLTVT.